This T cell receptor (beta chain) was sequenced for a study of CD8 T cells in Susac syndrome. Sequencing targeted TCR beta in T cells from blood (CD8+ and CD4+). In contrast to the negatively isolated CD8+ and CD4+ T cells, TEMRA cells were FACS-enriched. RNA amounts of about 0.5 to 1 ug underwent reverse transcription with random hexamers. MiXCR, run by TCRdb on the immunoSEQ multiplex PCR reads, gives a single entry per CDR3 protein. The repertoire consists of about 210,000 distinct CDR3 sequences, with approximately 95% occurring once and the leading ten covering approximately 0.08%. Sequenced sample: CD4+ T cells from PBMCs. The TCR originated in a human donor with multiple sclerosis.

CDR3 amino acids: CSVGDSLNQPQHF. CDR3 sequence (DNA): TGCAGCGTTGGAGACTCATTGAATCAGCCCCAGCATTTT. This rearrangement joins TRBV29-1 to TRBJ1-5; D remains ambiguous. Looked up from germline, CDR1 is SQVTM and CDR2 is ANQGSEA. Trimming shortened V by 4 bases and J by 4 bases, and 11 bases separated the two germline ends. This CDR3 is built from 13 residues. Using reference TRBV29-1 and TRBJ1-5 for the parts outside the CDR3, the full variable domain is SAVISQKPSRDICQRGTSLTIQCQVDSQVTMMFWYRQQPGQSLTLIATANQGSEATYESGFVIDKFPISRPNLTFSTLTVSNMSPEDSSIYLCSVGDSLNQPQHFGDGTRLSIL.